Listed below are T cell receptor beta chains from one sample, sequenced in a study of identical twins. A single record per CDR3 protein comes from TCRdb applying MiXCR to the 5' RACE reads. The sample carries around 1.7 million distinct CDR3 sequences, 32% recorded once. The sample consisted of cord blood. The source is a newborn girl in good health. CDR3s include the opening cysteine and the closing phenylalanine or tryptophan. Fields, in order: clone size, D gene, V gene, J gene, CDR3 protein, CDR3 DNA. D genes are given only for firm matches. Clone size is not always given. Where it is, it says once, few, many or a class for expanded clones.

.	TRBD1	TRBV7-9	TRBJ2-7	CASSATGGSHEQYF	TGTGCCAGCAGCGCGACAGGGGGCTCCCACGAGCAGTACTTC
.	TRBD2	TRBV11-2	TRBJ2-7	CASSLLSSGGGYEQYF	TGTGCCAGCAGCTTACTATCTAGCGGGGGGGGCTACGAGCAGTACTTC
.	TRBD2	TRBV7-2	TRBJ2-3	CASTPLRSGRRTDTQYF	TGTGCCAGCACCCCCCTCCGGAGCGGGAGAAGGACAGATACGCAGTATTTT
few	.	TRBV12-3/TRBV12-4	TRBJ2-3	CASSLRGRRADTQYF	TGTGCCAGCAGTTTAAGAGGTCGGCGGGCAGATACGCAGTATTTT
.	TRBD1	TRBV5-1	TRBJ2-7	CASSIPRQGPPYEQYF	TGCGCCAGCAGCATTCCACGACAGGGCCCCCCCTACGAGCAGTACTTC
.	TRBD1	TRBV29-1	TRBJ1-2	CNVATGGGYTF	TGCAACGTTGCGACAGGGGGAGGCTACACCTTC
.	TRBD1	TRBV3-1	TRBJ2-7	CASSFQSPDRGYEQYF	TGTGCCAGCAGCTTTCAGTCCCCGGACAGGGGTTACGAGCAGTACTTC
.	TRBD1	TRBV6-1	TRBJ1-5	CASSARQGGQPQHF	TGTGCCAGCAGTGCGAGACAGGGGGGTCAGCCCCAGCATTTT
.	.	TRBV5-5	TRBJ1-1	CASSSLRQGNAEAFF	TGTGCCAGCAGCTCCCTACGGCAGGGAAACGCTGAAGCTTTCTTT
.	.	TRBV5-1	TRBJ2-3	CASRTPGGTDTQYF	TGCGCCAGCCGGACACCCGGCGGCACAGATACGCAGTATTTT
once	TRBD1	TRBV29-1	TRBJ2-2	CSVEERAQQGGRELFF	TGCAGCGTTGAAGAACGGGCCCAACAAGGGGGCAGGGAGCTGTTTTTT
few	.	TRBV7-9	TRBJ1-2	CASSFAGAVRGYTF	TGTGCCAGCAGCTTTGCAGGGGCGGTCCGGGGCTACACCTTC
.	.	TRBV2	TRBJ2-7	CASSEWGELAYEQYF	TGTGCCAGCAGTGAATGGGGGGAGTTGGCCTACGAGCAGTACTTC
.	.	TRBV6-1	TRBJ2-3	CASSGRLVAVTDTQYF	TGTGCCAGCAGTGGACGACTAGTGGCCGTCACAGATACGCAGTATTTT
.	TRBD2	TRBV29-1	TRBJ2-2	CSVSGLAGTGELFF	TGCAGCGTCTCCGGACTAGCGGGCACCGGGGAGCTGTTTTTT
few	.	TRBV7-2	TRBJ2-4	CASSFSSGGDIQYF	TGTGCCAGCAGCTTTTCCTCTGGGGGAGACATTCAGTACTTC
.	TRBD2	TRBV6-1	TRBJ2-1	CASSMSGRYGRWYNEQFF	TGTGCCAGCAGTATGAGCGGGAGGTATGGGAGATGGTACAATGAGCAGTTCTTC
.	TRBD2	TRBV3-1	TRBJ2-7	CASSQDRLAGRAYEQYF	TGTGCCAGCAGCCAAGATAGACTAGCGGGAAGGGCCTACGAGCAGTACTTC
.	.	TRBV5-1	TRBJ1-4	CASSSEGGEDEKLFF	TGCGCCAGCAGCTCGGAGGGCGGGGAGGATGAAAAACTGTTTTTT
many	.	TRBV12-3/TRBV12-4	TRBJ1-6	CASSFVDSLGSPLHF	TGTGCCAGCAGTTTCGTGGACAGCCTGGGTTCACCCCTCCACTTT
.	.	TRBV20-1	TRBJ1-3	CSAIQTGNTIYF	TGCAGTGCTATCCAAACTGGAAACACCATATATTTT
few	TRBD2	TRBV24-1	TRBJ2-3	CATSARTSYTDTQYF	TGTGCCACCAGTGCCCGGACTAGTTACACAGATACGCAGTATTTT
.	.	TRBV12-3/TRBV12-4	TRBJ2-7	CASSFTTGRFNEQYF	TGTGCCAGCAGTTTTACCACGGGACGCTTCAATGAGCAGTACTTC
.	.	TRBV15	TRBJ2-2	CATSRFWGELFF	TGTGCCACCAGCAGATTTTGGGGGGAGCTGTTTTTT
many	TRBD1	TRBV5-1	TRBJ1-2	CASSPGDRDNYGYTF	TGCGCCAGCAGCCCGGGCGACAGGGATAACTATGGCTACACCTTC
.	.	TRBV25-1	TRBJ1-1	CASRPLTVMNTEAFF	TGTGCCAGCAGGCCACTGACAGTCATGAACACTGAAGCTTTCTTT
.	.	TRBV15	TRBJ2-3	CATSRRADTQYF	TGTGCCACCAGCAGAAGAGCGGATACGCAGTATTTT
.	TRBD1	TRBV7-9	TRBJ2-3	CASRSRPKPGQGRADTQYF	TGTGCCAGCAGATCACGACCAAAACCGGGACAGGGGCGTGCAGATACGCAGTATTTT
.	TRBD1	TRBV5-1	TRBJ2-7	CASSWGQGMYEQYF	TGCGCCAGCAGCTGGGGACAGGGGATGTACGAGCAGTACTTC
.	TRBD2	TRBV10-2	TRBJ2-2	CASSEASGTGELFF	TGCGCCAGCAGTGAGGCTAGCGGGACCGGGGAGCTGTTTTTT
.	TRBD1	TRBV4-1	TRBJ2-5	CASSQDGQGWETRYF	TGCGCCAGCAGCCAAGATGGACAGGGTTGGGAGACCCGGTACTTC
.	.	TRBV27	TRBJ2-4	CASRALRFKNIQYF	TGTGCCAGCAGGGCCCTCCGTTTCAAAAACATTCAGTACTTC
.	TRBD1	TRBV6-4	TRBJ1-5	CASSETGGGQPQHF	TGTGCCAGCAGTGAAACAGGGGGTGGTCAGCCCCAGCATTTT
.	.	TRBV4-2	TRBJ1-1	CASSQDPRAIHTEAFF	TGTGCCAGCAGCCAAGATCCCCGGGCCATACACACTGAAGCTTTCTTT
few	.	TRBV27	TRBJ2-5	CASRAEMAQETQYF	TGTGCCAGCAGGGCCGAAATGGCCCAAGAGACCCAGTACTTC